This T cell receptor (beta chain) emerged from a study of cytomegalovirus exposure and HLA in healthy donors. Study results and caveats: In a later analysis, TCR beta V- and J-gene trimming showed a link to a missense DCLRE1C variant.

With 60 Vbeta and 13 Jbeta primers, the PCR was carried out. Clones were sequenced by immunoSEQ multiplex PCR, and TCRdb holds only the in-frame ones, with some missing. The data contain about 110,000 clones, roughly 13% of them seen just once; the ten biggest clones take up about a sixth. This clone was seen a few times. The target antigen is unknown. Sequenced sample: PBMCs. The receptor's source is a man between 35 and 55 years old in good health and CMV-seropositive.

CDR3 sequence reads: CAWSVVGGGRQYF. In DNA, the CDR3 is TGTGCCTGGAGTGTGGTCGGGGGGGGGCGGCAGTACTTC. The gene calls are TRBV30 and TRBJ2-7; 8 bases match TRBD2. The CDR3 has 13 residues. Per the germline V gene, CDR1 is GTSNPN and CDR2 is SVGIG (reference sequence). Unmatched junction bases numbered 7, after V lost 0 bases and J lost 9 bases.